This T cell receptor (beta chain) is from a study of blood T cell repertoires in COVID-19. Study overall: Acute and convalescent COVID-19 samples came from the United States, Italy and Spain.

V was trimmed by 1 base and J by 4 bases, leaving 16 bases between them. The CDR3 loop spans 16 amino acids. Germline lookup yields CDR1 LNHDA and CDR2 SQIVND (reference sequence). Per the original data handling: Nucleated cell counts were estimated from reference gene primer amplification. Assay used: immunoSEQ multiplex PCR; TCRdb lists only in-frame clones, some missing. The V and J calls and clone size are taken from that table; D and trimming were inferred from the DNA. The repertoire holds over 200,000 clones, with about 85% as singletons. The chain is built from TRBV19 and TRBJ1-2, with D uncertain. The sample comprised peripheral blood. The TCR was taken from a woman aged 18-29 years who had recovered from COVID-19. CDR3 loop: CASSIGGLRDSYGYTF. Here the CDR3 DNA reads TGTGCCAGTAGTATAGGCGGCCTGAGGGATAGCTATGGCTACACCTTC.